The present T cell receptor beta chain was sequenced within a study of CXCR3-negative and CXCR3-positive naive CD8 T cells. All TRB cDNA libraries came from 5' RACE performed with UMI labels. One entry per CDR3 protein, without DNA, is what TCRdb gives after re-calling the 5' RACE reads. The listing records over 35,000 distinct CDR3 sequences. This CDR3 is built from 14 residues. Germline V gene sequence: CDR1 DFQATT, CDR2 SNEGSKA (reference sequence). The TCR originated in a human donor in good health. Some clones in this sample may be carry-over from other donors' samples. Sequencing was carried out using memory CD8+ T cells from blood. V gene TRBV20-1 combines with J gene TRBJ2-1; TCRdb picks TRBD2, but there is no DNA to check that call. The CDR3 sequence: CSAREADGYNEQFF.